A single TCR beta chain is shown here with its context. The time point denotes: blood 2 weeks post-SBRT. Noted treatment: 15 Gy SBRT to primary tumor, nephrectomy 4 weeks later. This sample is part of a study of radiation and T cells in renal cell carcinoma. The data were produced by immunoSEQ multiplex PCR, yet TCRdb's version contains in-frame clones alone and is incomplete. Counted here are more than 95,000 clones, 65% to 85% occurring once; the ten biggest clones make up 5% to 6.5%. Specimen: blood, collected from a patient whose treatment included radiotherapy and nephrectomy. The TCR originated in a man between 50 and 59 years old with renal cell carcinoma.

As DNA, the CDR3 is TGTGCCAGCAGCCCTGGGACTGGCTCTGGGGCCAACGTCCTGACTTTC. It codes for CASSPGTGSGANVLTF. The V call is TRBV5-4, the J call TRBJ2-6; TRBD2 might be the D (6 bases). The CDR3 is 16 residues long. Germline V lookup: CDR1 SGHNT, CDR2 YYREEE (reference sequence). V dropped 4 bases and J dropped 0 bases, with 11 bases sitting between them. The full variable domain, its missing parts supplied by reference TRBV5-4 and TRBJ2-6, is ETGVTQSPTHLIKTRGQQVTLRCSSQSGHNTVSWYQQALGQGPQFIFQYYREEENGRGNFPPRFSGLQFPNYSSELNVNALELDDSALYLCASSPGTGSGANVLTFGAGSRLTVL.